This entry lists 30 T cell receptor beta chains sequenced from one sample in a study of tumor-infiltrating lymphocytes in glioblastoma multiforme. Three nested ARM-PCR rounds with V-beta and C-beta primers built TCRB libraries. TCRdb reprocessed the multiplex PCR reads with MiXCR, giving one entry per CDR3 protein. The profile covers 20,000 or so distinct CDR3 sequences, with 60% to 80% appearing a single time and 18% taken by the ten largest. Specimen: peripheral blood. All receptors derive from a male donor with glioblastoma.

A word on this clonotype: Just one base apart from a much larger clone, this may be a read error. The V gene is TRBV29-1, the J gene TRBJ1-1; D may be TRBD1 (5 bases). CDR1 is SQVTM, CDR2 ANQGSEA, per germline. CDR3 length: 15 amino acids. As DNA, the CDR3 is TGCAGCGTTCGGCTGGGACTGAATACGAACACTGAAGCTCTCTTT. Amino acid sequence: CSVRLGLNTNTEALF.

This clonotype appeared many times. The chain recombines TRBV5-6 with TRBJ2-1, with D hard to call. Trimming left V 8 bases short and J 5 bases short, with 8 bases between. The CDR3 covers 11 residues. Looked up from germline, CDR1 is SGHDT and CDR2 is YYEEEE. This CDR3 is CARNRNNEQFF. The CDR3 DNA follows: TGTGCCAGAAACAGAAACAATGAGCAGTTCTTC. Looking up the rest from reference TRBV5-6 and TRBJ2-1 gives the full variable domain: DAGVTQSPTHLIKTRGQQVTLRCSPKSGHDTVSWYQQALGQGPQFIFQYYEEEERQRGNFPDRFSGHQFPNYSSELNVNALLLGDSALYLCARNRNNEQFFGPGTRLTVL.

This clonotype has a count of ten or more. V is TRBV29-1 and J is TRBJ2-7; 8 bases map to TRBD1. This CDR3 comprises 14 residues. CDR1 SQVTM and CDR2 ANQGSEA come from the germline V gene. V gave up 5 bases and J gave up 2 bases; unmatched junction bases: 8. The chain's CDR3 is CSVTGQGNTYEQYF. CDR3 coding DNA: TGCAGCGTTACAGGACAGGGAAATACCTACGAGCAGTACTTC.

This clonotype was detected many times. The J gene is TRBJ1-4, the V gene TRBV5-6, with unresolved D. This CDR3 has 15 amino acids. The germline V gene encodes CDR1 SGHDT and CDR2 YYEEEE. Trimming left V 0 bases short and J 7 bases short, with 13 bases between. The CDR3 is CASSLVGRSSEKLFF. Written as DNA, the CDR3 is TGTGCCAGCAGCTTGGTCGGGAGGTCCAGTGAAAAACTGTTTTTT.

This clonotype is categorized as medium-sized. This chain uses TRBV20-1 with TRBJ1-1; D is unclear. The germline gives CDR1 DFQATT, CDR2 SNEGSKA (reference sequence). CDR3 length: 15 residues. Between the trimmed V and J ends, which lost 3 bases and 0 bases, there was a span of 14 bases. CDR3 nucleotide sequence: TGCAGTGCTAGCACCGGAATGAGAATGAACACTGAAGCTTTCTTT. As protein: CSASTGMRMNTEAFF.

V and J are TRBV5-6 and TRBJ2-3; TRBD2 agrees at 12 bases. The ends lost 0 bases at V and 2 bases at J; junction bases unmatched: 7. The CDR3 has 18 residues. The V gene's germline CDR1 is SGHDT and CDR2 YYEEEE. CDR3 coding DNA: TGTGCCAGCAGCTTGGGGGCACTAGCGGGGGGAGTCACAGATACGCAGTATTTT. Encoded protein: CASSLGALAGGVTDTQYF.

The J gene is TRBJ2-1, the V gene TRBV11-2; 13 positions agree with TRBD2. Looked up from germline, CDR1 is SGHAT and CDR2 is FQNNGV. The trim removed 6 bases at V and 10 bases at J, leaving 6 bases unmatched. This CDR3 has 14 amino acids. DNA of the CDR3: TGTGCCAGCAGAACTAGCGGGAGGGTAGGGGAGCAGTTCTTC. It specifies CASRTSGRVGEQFF.

Notes on this clonotype: At one end, the junction sequence differs from germline, possibly due to a read error. CDR3 bases: TGTGCCAGCAGCTTAGCGGGAGTACCTAATGAGCAATTCTTC. Translating gives CASSLAGVPNEQFF. This chain links TRBV13 with TRBJ2-1; TRBD2 might be the D (6 bases). CDR1 PRHDT and CDR2 FYEKMQ come from the germline V gene (reference sequence). CDR3 length: 14 residues.

About this clonotype: At one end, the junction sequence differs from germline, possibly due to a read error. The chain combines TRBV20-1 with TRBJ1-1, with TRBD1 matching 7 bases. Germline V gene lookup returns CDR1 DFQATT and CDR2 SNEGSKA (reference sequence). This CDR3 has 15 residues. The CDR3 nucleotides are TGCAGTACCCCCCGGGCGGGGGACAGAGACACTGAAGATTTCTTT. Amino acids: CSTPRAGDRDTEDFF.

The V call is TRBV10-1, the J call TRBJ2-2, with 9 nucleotides matching TRBD2. In germline, CDR1 is WNHNN, CDR2 SYGVQD (reference sequence). J lost 5 bases, V lost 2 bases, and 6 bases had no gene match. The CDR3 has 16 amino acids. CDR3 DNA sequence: TGCGCCAGCAGTGAGGGTAGCGGGAGCTTTACCGGGGAGCTGTTTTTT. This sequence encodes CASSEGSGSFTGELFF.

This rearrangement joins TRBV11-3 to TRBJ2-1, with D unresolved. CDR3 size: 14 residues. Trimming left V 5 bases short and J 1 base short, with 9 bases between. Germline CDR1 reads SGHNT; CDR2 reads YENEEA. CDR3 DNA: TGTGCCAGCAGCCCCGACACTTCCTACAATGAGCAGTTCTTC. Translating it yields CASSPDTSYNEQFF. The full variable domain, rest sourced from reference TRBV11-3 and TRBJ2-1, is EAGVVQSPRYKIIEKKQPVAFWCNPISGHNTLYWYLQNLGQGPELLIRYENEEAVDDSQLPKDRFSAERLKGVDSTLKIQPAELGDSAVYLCASSPDTSYNEQFFGPGTRLTVL.

The gene calls are TRBV11-2 and TRBJ1-6; D is uncertain. The V end lost 4 bases, the J end lost 5 bases, and 9 bases lay between the germline ends. Germline CDR1 and CDR2: SGHAT and FQNNGV. CDR3 length: 14 residues. The CDR3 DNA sequence: TGTGCCAGCAGCTCCGTCCCAAATAATTCACCCCTCCACTTT. It is translated as CASSSVPNNSPLHF. Filled out from reference TRBV11-2 and TRBJ1-6, the complete variable domain reads EAGVAQSPRYKIIEKRQSVAFWCNPISGHATLYWYQQILGQGPKLLIQFQNNGVVDDSQLPKDRFSAERLKGVDSTLKIQPAKLEDSAVYLCASSSVPNNSPLHFGNGTRLTVT.

Of note for this clonotype: The junction departs from germline at one end; a sequencing error may be responsible. The chain employs TRBV11-2 and TRBJ2-7; D assignment may be TRBD1 or TRBD2 (5 bases each). The CDR3 length is 11 residues. The germline V gene has CDR1 SGHAT and CDR2 FQNNGV. This CDR3 reads CAIRGTYDQYF. The CDR3, as DNA: TGTGCCATTAGAGGGACCTACGATCAGTACTTC.

This clonotype was seen only once. The chain joins TRBV11-2 to TRBJ1-2, with TRBD1 as a possible D gene (6 bases). Trimming removed 2 bases from V and 7 bases from J, with 14 bases in between. The CDR3 extends over 14 amino acids. Germline assignment: CDR1 SGHAT and CDR2 FQNNGV. CDR3 sequence: CASSLHRGSCGYTF. In DNA, the CDR3 is TGTGCCAGCAGCTTACATAGGGGGAGCTGTGGCTACACCTTC.

As regards this clonotype: This may be a read error, as it is one base from a much larger clone. The V gene is TRBV6-5, the J gene TRBJ2-1; perhaps D is TRBD1 or TRBD2 (6 bases each). Trimming stripped 2 bases from V and 6 bases from J, with 11 bases between. The CDR3 loop spans 14 amino acids. The germline gives CDR1 MNHEY, CDR2 SVGAGI. The CDR3 coding sequence is TGTGCCAGCAGTTACCGGAGGGGGGTCAATGAGCAGTTCTTC. The encoded protein is CASSYRRGVNEQFF.

The sample holds many counts of this clonotype. The chain employs TRBV6-5 and TRBJ2-7; 7 bases are a match to TRBD1. CDR1 is MNHEY and CDR2 is SVGAGI in the germline V gene. The V and J ends lost 6 bases and 6 bases, in that order; junction bases with no gene match: 11. This CDR3 comprises 14 residues. The CDR3 DNA reads TGTGCCAGCAGCCCGGGTCAGGGGGTCGCCGAGCAGTACTTC. Translation gives CASSPGQGVAEQYF.

The chain combines TRBV11-2 with TRBJ1-1; tentative D call: TRBD1 (6 bases). The ends were cut back, 5 bases at V and 0 bases at J, with 10 bases in the middle. The CDR3 loop spans 14 amino acids. Germline-derived CDR1 and CDR2 are SGHAT and FQNNGV. CDR3 bases: TGTGCCAGCAGCGTCGGGACAATGAACACTGAAGCTTTCTTT. Translated, it gives CASSVGTMNTEAFF.

A word on this clonotype: The conserved phenylalanine or tryptophan is not found at the CDR3 terminus, so this likely reflects a read error. V usage is TRBV29-1 and J usage is TRBJ2-7; no clear D gene. The length of the CDR3 is 12 residues. V was trimmed by 3 bases and J by 6 bases, leaving 12 bases between them. Per the germline V gene, CDR1 is SQVTM and CDR2 is ANQGSEA. The CDR3 is CSVDAGRAEQYL. The CDR3, as DNA: TGCAGCGTTGACGCAGGTAGGGCCGAGCAGTACCTC.

As for this clonotype: A much more abundant neighbour one base away suggests this may be a read error. The chain uses TRBV11-1 and TRBJ2-1, with D uncertain. Trimming removed 3 bases from V and 8 bases from J, with 8 bases in between. Germline CDR1 is SGHAT and CDR2 is FQDESV (reference sequence). The CDR3 is 12 amino acids. Written as DNA, the CDR3 is TGTGCCAGCAGCTTTGTTCCCGATGAGCAGTTCTTC. Amino acid sequence: CASSFVPDEQFF.

Ten or more counts support this clonotype. The rearrangement links TRBV10-3 to TRBJ2-3, with 8 bases identical to TRBD1. This CDR3 is built from 14 residues. Germline V CDR1 and CDR2: ENHRY, SYGVKD. The V and J ends lost 4 bases and 0 bases, in that order; junction bases with no gene match: 0. As DNA, the CDR3 is TGTGCCATCAGTGGGACAGGGAGCACAGATACGCAGTATTTT. Amino acids: CAISGTGSTDTQYF.

Concerning this clonotype: Sequence at one end of the junction differs from germline and may be a read error. V gene TRBV29-1 combines with J gene TRBJ2-2; the D gene is possibly TRBD2 (6 bases). The CDR3 sequence is 14 residues long. Germline-derived CDR1 and CDR2 are SQVTM and ANQGSEA. CDR3 DNA sequence: TGCAGCGTACGACGGGACTTTAACACCGGGGAACTGTTTTTT. Translation gives CSVRRDFNTGELFF.

This clonotype was recorded many times. The CDR3, as DNA: TGCAGCGTTGGGGGACAGGGGCTCTACGAGCAGTACTTC. It is translated as CSVGGQGLYEQYF. This chain joins TRBV29-1 and TRBJ2-7, with 10 bases that match TRBD1. The CDR3 extends over 13 amino acids. Germline CDR1 and CDR2: SQVTM and ANQGSEA. The junction had 3 bases not matched to a gene; V was cut back by 4 bases and J by 3 bases.

To note about this clonotype: At one of its ends the junction is not consistent with the germline gene, which may arise from a read error. This chain uses TRBV14 with TRBJ2-2; 7 nucleotides line up with TRBD2. The CDR3 runs 15 residues. From germline, CDR1 is SGHDN and CDR2 FVKESK. This CDR3 reads CASSQDPSRSGELFF. The DNA for the CDR3 is TGTGCCAGCAGCCAAGATCCTAGCCGGAGCGGGGAGCTTTTTTTT.

This clonotype turned up a few times. This chain links TRBV11-2 with TRBJ2-3; 9 nucleotides match TRBD2. The length of the CDR3 is 16 residues. Germline CDR1 and CDR2: SGHAT and FQNNGV. The ends lost 1 base at V and 4 bases at J; junction bases unmatched: 6. The CDR3 region is CASSLAGGGGADTQYF. The CDR3 bases are TGTGCCAGCAGCTTAGCCGGCGGCGGGGGGGCAGATACGCAGTATTTT.

The chain is built from TRBV29-1 and TRBJ2-3; D is unclear. The V gene's germline CDR1 is SQVTM and CDR2 ANQGSEA. V lost 4 bases and J lost 0, with 8 bases in between. This CDR3 region has 13 residues. The chain's CDR3 is CSVGPRSTDTQYF. The CDR3 DNA sequence: TGCAGCGTTGGCCCTCGCAGCACAGATACGCAGTATTTT.

Turning to this clonotype: A read error may produce the germline difference seen at one junction end. This sequence joins TRBV20-1 and TRBJ2-7; a possible D gene is TRBD2 (5 bases). Germline loops: CDR1 DFQATT, CDR2 SNEGSKA (reference sequence). The length of the CDR3 is 14 residues. The CDR3 loop is CNARNPADKWEQYF. In DNA form, the CDR3 reads TGCAATGCTAGAAACCCAGCGGATAAGTGGGAGCAGTACTTC.

This clonotype has a count of ten or more. The chain couples TRBV20-1 to TRBJ2-3, with D possibly TRBD1 on 6 matching bases. The CDR3 is 15 amino acids. V was trimmed by 6 bases and J by 0 bases, leaving 16 bases between them. Germline CDR1 reads DFQATT; CDR2 reads SNEGSKA (reference sequence). This chain's CDR3 is CSADRQATSTDTQYF. The DNA of the CDR3 is TGCAGTGCAGACAGACAGGCTACCAGCACAGATACGCAGTATTTT.

This clonotype was observed a few times. The V and J genes are TRBV29-1 and TRBJ2-7; D is ambiguous. The CDR3 consists of 15 residues. V lost 1 base and J 4 bases, leaving 17 bases between the germline ends. Germline-derived CDR1 and CDR2 are SQVTM and ANQGSEA. The CDR3 sequence: CSVEVPLGRVYEQYF. CDR3 nucleotide sequence: TGCAGCGTTGAAGTCCCCCTGGGAAGGGTTTACGAGCAGTACTTC.

The J gene is TRBJ2-1, the V gene TRBV20-1; possible D gene TRBD2, 6 bases. The germline V gene encodes CDR1 DFQATT and CDR2 SNEGSKA (reference sequence). The CDR3 runs 14 residues. The V end was cut by 6 bases, the J end by 4 bases, with 16 bases between. CDR3 sequence reads: CSAGHGLPYNEQFF. The CDR3 DNA reads as TGCAGTGCCGGCCATGGACTACCGTACAATGAGCAGTTCTTC.

This clonotype was observed a single time. It may be a read error: a sequence one base away is much more abundant. CDR3 sequence reads: CASTPTGARIEQYF. The CDR3 nucleotides are TGTGCCAGCACCCCCACCGGAGCGAGAATCGAGCAGTACTTC. This chain connects TRBV28 to TRBJ2-7, with unresolved D. Germline assignment: CDR1 MDHEN and CDR2 SYDVKM. This CDR3 comprises 14 residues. The V end lost 7 bases, the J end lost 6 bases, and 19 bases lay between the germline ends. Full variable domain (remainder filled in from reference TRBV28 and TRBJ2-7): DVKVTQSSRYLVKRTGEKVFLECVQDMDHENMFWYRQDPGLGLRLIYFSYDVKMKEKGDIPEGYSVSREKKERFSLILESASTNQTSMYLCASTPTGARIEQYFGPGTRLTVT.